This entry is about one TCR beta chain. Its cognate antigen is unknown. This CDR3 has 12 amino acids. The V end lost 4 bases, the J end lost 10 bases, and 15 bases lay between the germline ends. In germline, CDR1 is SGHRS, CDR2 YFSETQ. This specimen comes from a study of vaccination effects on CD4 cells after COVID-19. About the research overall: All participants had two doses of either the BNT162b2 or mRNA-1273 vaccine.

Data came from immunoSEQ multiplex PCR; TCRdb stores just in-frame clones and leaves some out. The sample comprises about 34,000 clones, roughly 66% of which are singletons, and 30% to 40% rests with the top ten. Within the ViraFEST assay, antigen-specific CD4+ T cells underwent expansion with viral peptide pools prior to sequencing. Once cultured for approximately 10 days, the cells underwent separation to obtain CD4+ T cells. This individual tested PCR-positive for SARS-CoV-2 infection between March and December 2020. Cultivation was performed at a few million PBMC per well with roughly 9.2 IU/ml IL-2 and about 9.6 ug/ml peptides added.

Source: CD4+ T cells from PBMCs cultured with a peptide pool, taken before COVID-19 vaccination. The sequence came from a human donor who had a prior SARS-CoV-2 infection. The chain recombines TRBV5-1 with TRBJ2-7; D unclear. The CDR3 is CASSPFGLVQYF. The CDR3, as DNA: TGCGCCAGCAGCCCGTTCGGTTTAGTTCAGTACTTC.